Below, one TCR beta chain is given with its context. The entry originates in a study of blood T cell repertoires in COVID-19. For the study at large: The study drew acute and convalescent COVID-19 samples from the United States, Italy and Spain.

Only in-frame clones appear in the TCRdb table, and some are missing; sequencing was by immunoSEQ multiplex PCR. In the table there are 130,000 to 150,000 clones, about 76% of which are singletons. CDR1 LNHDA and CDR2 SQIVND come from the germline V gene (reference sequence). The V and J ends lost 4 bases and 4 bases respectively, with 8 bases between them. The length of the CDR3 is 12 residues. This chain links TRBV19 with TRBJ2-7, with D possibly matching TRBD2 (6 bases). The receptor comes from a woman in her 70s with COVID-19, enrolled during active disease. The sequenced sample consisted of peripheral blood. The CDR3 sequence is CASSRGDYEQYF. CDR3 sequence (DNA): TGTGCCAGTAGTAGGGGGGATTACGAGCAGTACTTC.